This is a list of T cell receptor beta chains from one sample in a study of chemoradiotherapy in HPV16-positive cancers. Sequencing was performed with immunoSEQ multiplex PCR; in TCRdb, only in-frame clones are kept and a portion is missing. The sample has 7,700 or so clones; about 66% are singletons. The sample here was taken from a patient who underwent chemoradiotherapy. The receptors shown here come from a human donor with HPV-associated anogenital cancer. CDR3s include the opening cysteine and the closing phenylalanine or tryptophan. D genes are given only for firm matches. Only part of the rows carry a size: once, few, many, or a class if the clone is expanded.

CDR3	DNA	V	J	D	size
CASSFGGSNTIYF	TGTGCCAGCAGCTTTGGGGGATCGAACACCATATATTTT	TRBV11-2	TRBJ1-3	-	few
CASSSGLPGAEAFF	TGCGCCAGCAGCTCAGGATTACCGGGCGCTGAAGCTTTCTTT	TRBV5-1	TRBJ1-1	-	-
CASSLAQGGYEQYF	TGTGCCAGCAGTTTAGCACAGGGTGGCTACGAGCAGTACTTC	TRBV27	TRBJ2-7	-	-
CASSSTGAGGYTF	TGTGCCAGCAGCTCCACAGGAGCCGGGGGCTACACCTTC	TRBV7-3	TRBJ1-2	-	few
CASSIGTAGMLDGYTF	TGTGCCAGTAGTATAGGGACAGCTGGTATGCTGGATGGCTACACCTTC	TRBV19	TRBJ1-2	-	few
CASSQDRVLAGSWFNNEQFF	TGCGCCAGCAGCCAAGATCGGGTGCTAGCGGGGTCCTGGTTTAACAATGAGCAGTTCTTC	TRBV4-3	TRBJ2-1	TRBD2	once
CASSQDRGQSYQPQHF	TGCGCCAGCAGCCAAGATAGGGGACAGAGCTATCAGCCCCAGCATTTT	TRBV4-3	TRBJ1-5	TRBD1	-
CASSHPGTGKTQYF	TGTGCCAGTAGCCATCCCGGGACAGGGAAGACCCAGTACTTC	TRBV19	TRBJ2-5	TRBD1	-
CAWRRQEYTEAFF	TGTGCCTGGAGACGACAGGAGTACACTGAAGCTTTCTTT	TRBV30	TRBJ1-1	-	-
CASSVGTGGIYGYTF	TGTGCCAGCAGCGTCGGGACAGGGGGAATCTATGGCTACACCTTC	TRBV9	TRBJ1-2	TRBD1	-
CASSSRRMGLSSYNEQFF	TGTGCCAGCAGCTCCCGACGTATGGGGTTGAGCTCCTACAATGAGCAGTTCTTC	TRBV13	TRBJ2-1	-	once
CASSYDMPATDYGYTF	TGTGCCAGCAGCTACGACATGCCTGCGACGGACTATGGCTACACCTTC	TRBV5-4	TRBJ1-2	-	few
CASSLVRVSNQPQHF	TGTGCCAGCAGCTTAGTGCGGGTTAGCAATCAGCCCCAGCATTTT	TRBV7-2	TRBJ1-5	-	-
CASRRDNLNSPLHF	TGTGCCAGTCGCCGGGATAATCTAAATTCACCCCTCCACTTT	TRBV27	TRBJ1-6	-	-
CASSRGGSVETQYF	TGTGCCAGCAGCAGGGGGGGGAGTGTAGAGACCCAGTACTTC	TRBV11-2	TRBJ2-5	-	-
CASSFSGVRGYTF	TGCGCCAGCAGCTTCAGTGGGGTCCGCGGCTACACCTTC	TRBV5-1	TRBJ1-2	-	-
CASSRRKKREGIIKSSYNEQFF	TGCGCCAGCAGCCGCCGAAAAAAGCGGGAGGGAATTATAAAAAGCTCCTACAATGAGCAGTTCTTC	TRBV4-3	TRBJ2-1	TRBD2	-
CASSSRGGGKNTIYF	TGTGCCAGCAGCTCAAGAGGGGGGGGAAAAAACACCATATATTTT	TRBV11-2	TRBJ1-3	-	-
CASSLKPPPVEQYF	TGTGCCAGCAGCTTAAAACCTCCTCCGGTCGAGCAGTACTTC	TRBV11-3	TRBJ2-7	-	-
CASSARTGSTGELFF	TGTGCCAGCAGTGCCCGGACAGGGTCAACCGGGGAGCTGTTTTTT	TRBV6-4	TRBJ2-2	TRBD1	once
CASTRGVGSPLHF	TGTGCCAGCACTAGGGGGGTGGGTTCACCCCTCCACTTT	TRBV2	TRBJ1-6	-	-
CASSVVTGANTDTQYF	TGTGCCAGCAGCGTCGTGACGGGGGCCAACACAGATACGCAGTATTTT	TRBV9	TRBJ2-3	-	-
CASRAASYNQPQHF	TGTGCCAGCAGGGCTGCCAGTTACAATCAGCCCCAGCATTTT	TRBV27	TRBJ1-5	-	-
CASSKLIGQGTDTQYF	TGCGCCAGCAGCAAGCTTATAGGACAGGGCACAGATACGCAGTATTTT	TRBV5-1	TRBJ2-3	TRBD1	-
CASSRARETQYF	TGTGCCAGCTCGAGGGCGCGGGAGACCCAGTACTTC	TRBV6-5	TRBJ2-5	-	-
CASSLGGGTGLTEAFF	TGTGCCAGCAGCTTAGGGGGTGGGACAGGGCTTACTGAAGCTTTCTTT	TRBV7-8	TRBJ1-1	TRBD1	-
CASRSGQGARSRGYTF	TGTGCCAGCAGATCCGGACAGGGGGCGCGCAGTAGAGGCTACACCTTC	TRBV28	TRBJ1-2	TRBD1	-
CASSPPERRGETQYF	TGTGCCAGCAGCCCTCCAGAGCGGAGGGGGGAGACCCAGTACTTC	TRBV5-4	TRBJ2-5	-	few
CASSLVRGSGYTF	TGTGCCAGCAGCTTAGTACGAGGAAGTGGCTACACCTTC	TRBV11-2	TRBJ1-2	-	-
CASSPPSREDYGYTF	TGTGCCAGCTCACCACCGTCCAGGGAGGACTATGGCTACACCTTC	TRBV18	TRBJ1-2	-	-